The rows below give T cell receptor beta chains drawn from one sample of a study of OX40 agonist ivuxolimab in advanced cancers. TCRdb keeps only in-frame clones here, not all; method: immunoSEQ multiplex PCR. This sample has 80,000 or so clones, with roughly 91% found just once. The sample consisted of CD4+ or CD8+ T cells sorted from blood, taken in a trial of the OX40 agonist ivuxolimab. Every receptor here comes from an adult with an advanced solid tumor such as melanoma, head and neck, liver or kidney cancer. Each CDR3 is given with its conserved first and last residue. The D gene is left open where the match is weak. Rows may omit the clone size; those that give it use once, few, many or a size class.

size: NA; D: TRBD1; V: TRBV7-8; J: TRBJ1-2; length: 12; DNA: TGTGCCAGCAGCTCGACAGGGCACGGCTACACCTTC; CDR3: CASSSTGHGYTF
size: NA; D: NA; V: TRBV28; J: TRBJ2-1; length: 12; DNA: TGTGCCAGCAGTACCTACTACAATGAGCAGTTCTTC; CDR3: CASSTYYNEQFF
size: once; D: TRBD1; V: TRBV28; J: TRBJ1-2; length: 13; DNA: TGTGCCAGCAGTCTCGACAGGGTTGGTGGCTACACCTTC; CDR3: CASSLDRVGGYTF
size: once; D: NA; V: TRBV6-4; J: TRBJ2-1; length: 17; DNA: TGTGCCAGCAGTGGGATCAGGCCAGAAGTCCCCTACAATGAGCAGTTCTTC; CDR3: CASSGIRPEVPYNEQFF
size: NA; D: NA; V: TRBV7-9; J: TRBJ2-7; length: 15; DNA: TGTGCCAGCAGCTTCTCTCTTGTGGGGGTGGCCGAGCAGTACTTC; CDR3: CASSFSLVGVAEQYF
size: NA; D: TRBD1; V: TRBV19; J: TRBJ2-7; length: 14; DNA: TGTGCCAGTAGTATGGGACAGGGGCCCTACGAGCAGTACTTC; CDR3: CASSMGQGPYEQYF
size: NA; D: TRBD1; V: TRBV4-1; J: TRBJ2-7; length: 14; DNA: TGCGCCAGCAGCCTCTACCGGGACAGCTACGAGCAGTACTTC; CDR3: CASSLYRDSYEQYF
size: NA; D: NA; V: TRBV5-4; J: TRBJ2-2; length: 14; DNA: TGTGCCAGCAGCTTGGGACAGACGCCCGGGGAGCTGTTTTTT; CDR3: CASSLGQTPGELFF
size: NA; D: NA; V: TRBV7-8; J: TRBJ2-5; length: 15; DNA: TGTGCCAGCAGCCGGGCCGGGTCCAGAGGAGAGACCCAGTACTTC; CDR3: CASSRAGSRGETQYF
size: NA; D: NA; V: TRBV5-1; J: TRBJ1-2; length: 13; DNA: TGCGCCAGCAGCTTTGGACAGAACTATGGCTACACCTTC; CDR3: CASSFGQNYGYTF
size: NA; D: NA; V: TRBV5-1; J: TRBJ2-1; length: 14; DNA: TGCGCCAGCAGCTTGTATCAGGAGTACAATGAGCAGTTCTTC; CDR3: CASSLYQEYNEQFF
size: NA; D: NA; V: TRBV6-5; J: TRBJ2-5; length: 12; DNA: TGTGCCAGCAGTTACTCGGGCGAGACCCAGTACTTC; CDR3: CASSYSGETQYF
size: NA; D: NA; V: TRBV9; J: TRBJ1-3; length: 18; DNA: TGTGCCAGCAGCGTTCAGGACAGTCGAAGTAGGGCTGGAAACACCATATATTTT; CDR3: CASSVQDSRSRAGNTIYF
size: NA; D: TRBD2; V: TRBV7-8; J: TRBJ2-7; length: 15; DNA: TGTGCCAGCAGCTTAGTTTCGGGAGGGAGCTACGAGCAGTACTTC; CDR3: CASSLVSGGSYEQYF
size: NA; D: NA; V: TRBV5-6; J: TRBJ2-3; length: 13; DNA: TGTGCCACCACGGAACTTAACACAGATACGCAGTATTTT; CDR3: CATTELNTDTQYF
size: NA; D: TRBD1; V: TRBV23-1; J: TRBJ1-2; length: 14; DNA: TGCGCCAGCAGTCATCGGGACAGAACTTATGGCTACACCTTC; CDR3: CASSHRDRTYGYTF
size: NA; D: NA; V: TRBV4-3; J: TRBJ2-1; length: 16; DNA: TGCGCCAGCAGCCAAGGGAGGTCGAGCTCCTACAATGAGCAGTTCTTC; CDR3: CASSQGRSSSYNEQFF
size: NA; D: TRBD2; V: TRBV5-1; J: TRBJ2-7; length: 14; DNA: TGCGCCAGCAGCCCCGGCGGGGGGCGCGACGAGCAGTACTTC; CDR3: CASSPGGGRDEQYF
size: once; D: TRBD1; V: TRBV19; J: TRBJ1-5; length: 14; DNA: TGTGCCAGTTCCACGGACAGGGGCAATCAGCCCCAGCATTTT; CDR3: CASSTDRGNQPQHF
size: NA; D: TRBD1; V: TRBV19; J: TRBJ2-7; length: 15; DNA: TGTGCCAGTAGTATACCCAGGGGGCGGTCCTACGAGCAGTACTTC; CDR3: CASSIPRGRSYEQYF
size: NA; D: NA; V: TRBV25-1; J: TRBJ2-3; length: 13; DNA: TGTGCCAGCAGTGAATTCCCCACAGATACGCAGTATTTT; CDR3: CASSEFPTDTQYF
size: NA; D: TRBD1; V: TRBV28; J: TRBJ2-2; length: 14; DNA: TGTGCCAGCAAACCGACAGGGCACACCGGGGAGCTGTTTTTT; CDR3: CASKPTGHTGELFF
size: NA; D: NA; V: TRBV7-2; J: TRBJ1-4; length: 16; DNA: TGTGCCAGCAGCCTAGAGACGGCAACAACTAATGAAAAACTGTTTTTT; CDR3: CASSLETATTNEKLFF
size: NA; D: NA; V: TRBV25-1; J: TRBJ2-3; length: 13; DNA: TGTGCCAGCAGTCCCGGTAGCACAGATACGCAGTATTTT; CDR3: CASSPGSTDTQYF
size: NA; D: TRBD2; V: TRBV9; J: TRBJ2-1; length: 14; DNA: TGTGCCAGCAGCGAAACTAGCGCCAACAATGAGCAGTTCTTC; CDR3: CASSETSANNEQFF
size: NA; D: TRBD2; V: TRBV6-1; J: TRBJ2-1; length: 14; DNA: TGTGCCAGCAGAACCGGGACTACCCACAATGAGCAGTTCTTC; CDR3: CASRTGTTHNEQFF
size: NA; D: TRBD2; V: TRBV19; J: TRBJ2-7; length: 14; DNA: TGTGCCAGTAGTATGGGGGGGGACTCCTACGAGCAGTACTTC; CDR3: CASSMGGDSYEQYF
size: once; D: NA; V: TRBV10-3; J: TRBJ2-3; length: 15; DNA: TGTGCCATCAGCCCCGGGCAGCCTAGCACAGATACGCAGTATTTT; CDR3: CAISPGQPSTDTQYF
size: NA; D: NA; V: TRBV27; J: TRBJ2-3; length: 14; DNA: TGTGCCAGCAGCAAAACACTGACAGCAGATACGCAGTATTTT; CDR3: CASSKTLTADTQYF
size: NA; D: NA; V: TRBV4-2; J: TRBJ1-2; length: 17; DNA: TGTGCCAGCAGCCAAGATAAGCGAGGGACCTCTAACTATGGCTACACCTTC; CDR3: CASSQDKRGTSNYGYTF
size: NA; D: NA; V: TRBV19; J: TRBJ1-4; length: 16; DNA: TGTGCCAGTCTACCCTTGGGGCGGACAACTAATGAAAAACTGTTTTTT; CDR3: CASLPLGRTTNEKLFF
size: NA; D: NA; V: TRBV29-1; J: TRBJ2-3; length: 14; DNA: TGCAGCGTTGAAGCGGGGTCGAGCACAGATACGCAGTATTTT; CDR3: CSVEAGSSTDTQYF
size: few; D: NA; V: TRBV7-2; J: TRBJ2-2; length: 15; DNA: TGTGCCAGCAGCTTAGTGTGGCAGGGTGACGAGGAGCTGTTTTTT; CDR3: CASSLVWQGDEELFF
size: NA; D: TRBD1; V: TRBV2; J: TRBJ2-7; length: 14; DNA: TGTGCCAGCAGAACACCCGGGACAGGATACGAGCAGTACTTC; CDR3: CASRTPGTGYEQYF
size: NA; D: NA; V: TRBV7-2; J: TRBJ2-4; length: 12; DNA: TGTGCCAGCAGCTTAGACCTGTCCGTTCGGTACTTC; CDR3: CASSLDLSVRYF
size: NA; D: NA; V: TRBV27; J: TRBJ2-5; length: 15; DNA: TGTGCCAGCAGTTTTTCAGAAGGGAACGGAGAGACCCAGTACTTC; CDR3: CASSFSEGNGETQYF
size: NA; D: NA; V: TRBV7-2; J: TRBJ1-2; length: 17; DNA: TGTGCCAGCAGCTTATTTAGGCTACAACGAGGGGACTATGGCTACACCTTC; CDR3: CASSLFRLQRGDYGYTF
size: NA; D: TRBD1; V: TRBV7-3; J: TRBJ1-4; length: 13; DNA: TGTGCCAGCAGCCAAGGGACAGGGGAAAAACTGTTTTTT; CDR3: CASSQGTGEKLFF
size: NA; D: NA; V: TRBV5-1; J: TRBJ1-1; length: 13; DNA: TGCGCCAGCGGCTTGGGGGCCAGCACTGAAGCTTTCTTT; CDR3: CASGLGASTEAFF
size: NA; D: TRBD2; V: TRBV18; J: TRBJ2-3; length: 14; DNA: TGTGCCAGCTCACCCGGGACTAGCGGGTTTACGCAGTATTTT; CDR3: CASSPGTSGFTQYF
size: once; D: TRBD1; V: TRBV6-6; J: TRBJ2-5; length: 15; DNA: TGTGCCAGCAGTTACGCGGGACAGGGTGGGGGGGCCCAGTACTTC; CDR3: CASSYAGQGGGAQYF
size: NA; D: TRBD1; V: TRBV19; J: TRBJ2-5; length: 17; DNA: TGTGCCAGTACCTCGGGAAGGGGGCTGTATGGCCAAGAGACCCAGTACTTC; CDR3: CASTSGRGLYGQETQYF
size: once; D: NA; V: TRBV28; J: TRBJ2-7; length: 15; DNA: TGTGCCAGCAGTTTAGTCTACCTGAGCTCCTACGAGCAGTACTTC; CDR3: CASSLVYLSSYEQYF
size: NA; D: NA; V: TRBV7-3; J: TRBJ2-1; length: 16; DNA: TGTGCCAGCAGCTTAAATCCGGCTGCTCTGTACAATGAGCAGTTCTTC; CDR3: CASSLNPAALYNEQFF
size: NA; D: TRBD1; V: TRBV18; J: TRBJ1-6; length: 16; DNA: TGTGCCAGCTCACCAAACACCGGGACAGCGGATTCACCCCTCCACTTT; CDR3: CASSPNTGTADSPLHF
size: NA; D: TRBD1; V: TRBV6-1; J: TRBJ1-6; length: 18; DNA: TGTGCCAGCAGTGATAATGTGCGTGGTAGGGACAGAAATTCACCCCTCCACTTT; CDR3: CASSDNVRGRDRNSPLHF
size: few; D: NA; V: TRBV6-5; J: TRBJ2-7; length: 14; DNA: TGTGCCAGCAGGGGGACCCTGAGCTCCTACGAGCAGTACTTC; CDR3: CASRGTLSSYEQYF
size: NA; D: NA; V: TRBV9; J: TRBJ2-7; length: 17; DNA: TGTGCCAGCAGCGCCCAAAGTGGGTACAGTTATTCCTACGAGCAGTACTTC; CDR3: CASSAQSGYSYSYEQYF
size: NA; D: NA; V: TRBV19; J: TRBJ1-5; length: 15; DNA: TGTGCCAGTAGTATAATCCCGCAGGGCAATCAGCCCCAGCATTTT; CDR3: CASSIIPQGNQPQHF